This TCR beta chain was obtained from a study of T cell repertoires in ileal Crohn's disease. Germline V lookup: CDR1 SGHTA, CDR2 FQGNSA. This CDR3 has 16 residues. This clone is labeled large. The junction departs from the called germline gene at one end, perhaps through a read error. Here immunoSEQ multiplex PCR was the method, and the copy in TCRdb shows in-frame clones only, minus some. The repertoire holds about 7,200 clones, with 55% to 75% as singletons. This receptor was obtained from an adult with Crohn's disease. This chain connects TRBV7-2 to TRBJ2-7; 11 nucleotides match TRBD1. Material for sequencing was ileal tissue. The CDR3 nucleotides are TGTGCCAGCAGCCTAGCCCCCGGGACAGGGGGGTACGAGCAGTACTTC. It specifies CASSLAPGTGGYEQYF. The full variable domain, completed using reference TRBV7-2 and TRBJ2-7, is GAGVSQSPSNKVTEKGKDVELRCDPISGHTALYWYRQSLGQGLEFLIYFQGNSAPDKSGLPSDRFSAERTGGSVSTLTIQRTQQEDSAVYLCASSLAPGTGGYEQYFGPGTRLTVT.